The T cell receptor (beta chain) described here comes from a study of T-cell reconstitution after alpha-beta-depleted transplantation in children. Overall study findings and caveats: Roughly two months post-transplant, alpha-beta T cells reportedly originated from several hundred graft clones that had expanded.

This clonotype was picked up a small number of times. Its antigen is unknown. Preparing the TCRbeta library involved the use of unique molecular identifiers. TCRdb analysed the PCR reads with MiXCR anew, one entry per CDR3 protein. The sample carries about 980,000 distinct CDR3 sequences, about 31% recorded once. This CDR3 region has 13 residues. V gave up 2 bases and J gave up 1 base, with 8 bases separating them. Germline CDR1 is DFQATT and CDR2 is SNEGSKA (reference sequence). The material sequenced was PBMCs, mostly from graft donor cells, taken 360 days after TCRalphabeta/CD19-depleted stem cell transplant. This TCR derives from a boy in the first two years of life who had a stem cell transplant for SCID, so the T cells may come from the graft donor. This rearrangement joins TRBV20-1 to TRBJ2-5; D gene unclear. CDR3 nucleotide sequence: TGCAGTGCTAGAACTGCAGGCCAAGAGACCCAGTACTTC. Translated: CSARTAGQETQYF.